Below are 22 T cell receptor beta chains sequenced from a single sample in a study of blood T cell repertoires in COVID-19. Sequencing used immunoSEQ multiplex PCR; TCRdb keeps in-frame clones, though not all of them. The sample shows over 120,000 clones, roughly 81% of them seen only once. The material sequenced was peripheral blood. These receptors all stem from a woman in her forties or fifties with active or convalescent COVID-19.

In its sample, this clone was seen once. This chain connects TRBV3-1 (or the pseudogene TRBV3-2) to TRBJ1-6, with a weak D call TRBD1 (6 bases). Germline V gene data show CDR1 as LGHDT and CDR2 as YNNKEL (reference sequence). The CDR3 totals 16 residues. Trimming cost V 7 bases and J 7 bases, with 20 bases left between them. DNA of the CDR3: TGTGCCAGCATGCTGGGGACAACTAGAAGAAATTCACCCCTCCACTTT. It yields the protein CASMLGTTRRNSPLHF.

V is TRBV7-6 and J is TRBJ2-1, with TRBD1 matching over 11 bases. Germline CDR1 and CDR2: SGHVS and FNYEAQ. This CDR3 contains 15 residues. The V segment lost 4 bases and the J segment 4 bases; nucleotides outside the gene matches: 3. This chain's CDR3 is CASSSGQGGYNEQFF. The CDR3 DNA is TGTGCCAGCAGCTCGGGACAGGGGGGTTACAATGAGCAGTTCTTC.

This chain uses TRBV7-3 with TRBJ2-1, with 11 bases identical to TRBD2. V lost 5 bases to trimming and J lost 8 bases; unmatched junction nucleotides: 11. Germline CDR1 is SGHTA and CDR2 is FQGTGA. The CDR3 extends over 16 amino acids. The CDR3 sequence: CASSPHGASGGHEQFF. In DNA, the CDR3 is TGTGCCAGCAGCCCCCACGGGGCTAGCGGGGGGCATGAGCAGTTCTTC.

The chain uses TRBV20-1 and TRBJ1-2, with D possibly TRBD1 on 6 matching bases. Germline V gene sequence: CDR1 DFQATT, CDR2 SNEGSKA (reference sequence). V was shortened by 3 bases and J by 6 bases, with 20 bases between the two germline ends. CDR3 size: 15 residues. The CDR3 DNA reads TGCAGTGCTAGTATAGGCGGGGGCGGGCTGGATGGCTACACCTTC. Translation gives CSASIGGGGLDGYTF.

The chain carries TRBV6-2 or TRBV6-3 and TRBJ2-2; D is uncertain. CDR3 length: 12 residues. The germline CDR1 and CDR2 sequences are MNHEY and SVGEGT. V was cut by 5 bases and J by 6 bases, with 7 bases left in between. For the CDR3, the DNA is TGTGCCAGCAGTACAAATTCCGGGGAGCTGTTTTTT. It translates to CASSTNSGELFF.

V and J are TRBV5-1 and TRBJ2-2, with 11 positions matching TRBD2. The V gene end was trimmed by 1 base and the J gene end by 0 bases; junction bases not matched to a gene: 5. The germline CDR1 and CDR2 sequences are SGHRS and YFSETQ. This CDR3 comprises 18 residues. The CDR3 protein is CASSLSLAGGTNTGELFF. As DNA, the CDR3 is TGCGCCAGCAGCTTGAGTCTAGCGGGAGGAACGAACACCGGGGAGCTGTTTTTT.

This sequence joins TRBV4-3 and TRBJ2-3; 8 bases are shared with TRBD2. Germline V gene sequence: CDR1 LGHNA, CDR2 YSLEER. The ends lost 0 bases at V and 5 bases at J; junction bases unmatched: 10. The CDR3 consists of 17 residues. The CDR3 DNA is TGCGCCAGCAGCCAAGAAAGCCGGAGTCGGGGGGGAGATACGCAGTATTTT. Translated: CASSQESRSRGGDTQYF.

The chain employs TRBV23-1 and TRBJ1-6, with D possibly matching TRBD1 (6 bases). TRBV23-1 is known as an ORF, though its function is uncertain. V was trimmed by 3 bases and J by 8 bases, leaving 14 bases between them. CDR3 size: 15 residues. CDR3 residues: CASSHERQEDSPLHF. CDR3 bases: TGCGCCAGCAGTCATGAGAGACAGGAGGATTCACCCCTCCACTTT.

In this sample, this clone turned up a few times. This rearrangement joins TRBV7-9 to TRBJ2-1; 11 nucleotides agree with TRBD2. This CDR3 comprises 15 residues. Germline V gene lookup returns CDR1 SEHNR and CDR2 FQNEAQ (reference sequence). Trimming at V came to 5 bases and at J to 8 bases, leaving 8 bases not matched to a gene. CDR3 sequence reads: CASSKLAGAWDEQFF. Written as DNA, the CDR3 is TGTGCCAGCAGCAAACTAGCGGGGGCCTGGGATGAGCAGTTCTTC.

This clone was detected only a few times. The chain employs TRBV19 and TRBJ2-3; no clear D. The germline V gene has CDR1 LNHDA and CDR2 SQIVND (reference sequence). The CDR3 loop spans 12 amino acids. Deletions cut 5 bases from V and 4 bases from J, with 7 bases between. CDR3 amino acids: CASSDTADTQYF. The CDR3 DNA reads as TGTGCCAGTAGTGATACAGCAGATACGCAGTATTTT.

The rearrangement joins TRBV18 to TRBJ1-2, with D unresolved. CDR3 length: 14 residues. Germline V gene data show CDR1 as KGHSH and CDR2 as LQKENI. Trimming removed 0 bases from V and 4 bases from J, with 9 bases in between. The CDR3 here is CASSPPEKSYGYTF. The DNA of the CDR3 is TGTGCCAGCTCACCACCAGAGAAGTCCTATGGCTACACCTTC.

This clone has a handful of counts. J is TRBJ1-6 and V is TRBV3-1 (or the pseudogene TRBV3-2), with D unresolved. This CDR3 spans 13 amino acids. V lost 6 bases, J lost 5 bases, and 8 bases lay in between. Germline loops: CDR1 LGHDT, CDR2 YNNKEL (reference sequence). The CDR3 nucleotides are TGTGCCAGCAGGGGAGTGGATAATTCACCCCTCCACTTT. Translated: CASRGVDNSPLHF.

The chain recombines TRBV19 with TRBJ2-4; possibly TRBD2 for D (6 bases). Trimming removed 0 bases at V and 11 bases at J, with 17 bases between. CDR1 and CDR2 (germline): LNHDA, SQIVND (reference sequence). The CDR3 is 15 residues long. The CDR3 here is CASSIDGGATRVQYF. In nucleotides, the CDR3 is TGTGCCAGTAGTATAGACGGAGGGGCAACCAGGGTTCAGTACTTC.

This clone was observed a single time. The chain couples TRBV12-3 or TRBV12-4 to TRBJ1-1; D unresolved. The CDR3 consists of 13 residues. V gave up 3 bases and J gave up 1 base, with 6 bases separating them. The CDR3 loop reads CASSFGGNTEAFF. The CDR3 nucleotides read TGTGCCAGCAGTTTCGGCGGGAACACTGAAGCTTTCTTT.

The chain uses TRBV7-2 and TRBJ1-1; possible D gene TRBD1, 5 bases. The V end was cut by 8 bases, the J end by 7 bases, with 20 bases between. CDR1 and CDR2 (germline): SGHTA, FQGNSA. The CDR3 has 14 amino acids. The CDR3 sequence is CASSESSLRGEAFF. CDR3 DNA: TGTGCCAGCTCGGAGTCCTCCCTAAGGGGTGAAGCTTTCTTT.

The chain has TRBV2 and TRBJ2-2; 7 nucleotides align to TRBD1. Germline-derived CDR1 and CDR2 are SNHLY and FYNNEI. Trimming took 2 bases from V and 5 from J; bases not matched to a gene: 5. This CDR3 has 15 residues. The CDR3 sequence: CASSEKQGKTGELFF. The CDR3 DNA sequence: TGTGCCAGCAGTGAAAAACAGGGGAAGACCGGGGAGCTGTTTTTT.

V is TRBV19 and J is TRBJ2-7; perhaps TRBD2 as D (5 bases). This CDR3 is 13 amino acids long. Germline V gene sequence: CDR1 LNHDA, CDR2 SQIVND (reference sequence). V was pared by 5 bases and J by 1 base, with 9 bases between. CDR3 sequence reads: CASSGRGSYEQYF. The CDR3 nucleotides are TGTGCCAGTAGTGGACGGGGTTCCTACGAGCAGTACTTC.

The V call is TRBV11-2, the J call TRBJ2-5; 8 bases agree with TRBD2. CDR3 size: 15 residues. Germline V CDR1 and CDR2: SGHAT, FQNNGV. With 10 bases clipped from V and 5 bases from J, the junction kept 15 bases outside the gene matches. CDR3 loop: CATRIGGAWLETQYF. The CDR3 nucleotides are TGTGCCACGCGGATCGGGGGGGCCTGGCTGGAGACCCAGTACTTC.

This clone was observed a handful of times. The gene calls are TRBV19 and TRBJ2-1; TRBD2 might be the D (5 bases). The V gene lost 6 bases and the J gene lost 0 bases, with 15 bases spanning the gap. CDR1 and CDR2 (germline): LNHDA, SQIVND (reference sequence). The CDR3 extends over 16 amino acids. The CDR3 sequence: CASSKTGSGSYNEQFF. The CDR3 nucleotides are TGTGCCAGTAGCAAAACGGGATCCGGCTCCTACAATGAGCAGTTCTTC.

This clone has a handful of counts. The chain links TRBV7-2 to TRBJ1-4; a weak D match, TRBD1 (6 bases). The germline gives CDR1 SGHTA, CDR2 FQGNSA. V was cut by 4 bases and J by 8 bases, with 14 bases left in between. CDR3 length: 14 amino acids. CDR3 coding DNA: TGTGCCAGCAGCTCTCAGGGGTCGGGCGAAAAACTGTTTTTT. Its translation is CASSSQGSGEKLFF.

This chain connects TRBV7-3 to TRBJ1-1; 7 nucleotides line up with TRBD1. Germline loops: CDR1 SGHTA, CDR2 FQGTGA. The CDR3 sequence is 15 residues long. V lost 3 bases, J lost 1 base, and 5 bases stayed unmatched. The DNA of the CDR3 is TGTGCCAGCAGCTTTTCCGGGACAGAGAACACTGAAGCTTTCTTT. This encodes CASSFSGTENTEAFF.

The V gene is TRBV11-3, the J gene TRBJ2-1; 9 positions agree with TRBD1. V lost 5 bases to trimming and J lost 4 bases; unmatched junction nucleotides: 3. Germline V gene data show CDR1 as SGHNT and CDR2 as YENEEA. The CDR3 has 14 amino acids. CDR3 nucleotides: TGTGCCAGCAGCCGGGGACAGGGTTACAATGAGCAGTTCTTC. Encoded protein: CASSRGQGYNEQFF. Variable domain in full (rest from reference TRBV11-3 and TRBJ2-1): EAGVVQSPRYKIIEKKQPVAFWCNPISGHNTLYWYLQNLGQGPELLIRYENEEAVDDSQLPKDRFSAERLKGVDSTLKIQPAELGDSAVYLCASSRGQGYNEQFFGPGTRLTVL.